This paragraph reports one T cell receptor (beta chain). Its antigen remains undetermined. No base qualities exist here, and no much larger clone lies one base off it. CDR3 length: 16 amino acids, cysteine to phenylalanine. CDR3 DNA is the only sequence kept; it has 48 bases, read in frame from the first base. The trim is 5 bases for V and 1 base for J, with a gap of 14 bases between the germline ends. CDR1 SGHAT and CDR2 FQDESV are derived from the germline V gene (reference sequence). The immunoSEQ Assay, a bias-controlled multiplex PCR, was used to amplify TCRbeta CDR3 regions from genomic DNA. Under the source paper's analysis protocol: Nucleated cell counts per sample were estimated from amplification of reference gene primers within the assay. Sequence reads were collapsed and filtered to measure the absolute abundance of every unique TCRbeta CDR3 rearrangement. For each sample, productive Simpson clonality was calculated as the square root of Simpson's diversity index across productive rearrangements. This immuneACCESS table, as held by TCRdb, lists in-frame sequences with V and J called but not all clones. Of the missing ones, under half trace to an unresolved V gene in checked studies; the others have no known cause. From that table come the V and J calls and clone size; the DNA was used to work out D and trimming. This sample comprises about 160,000 clones, roughly 85% of them detected only once. Around 3.3% of the sample goes to the ten largest clones.

The sample originates from a study of blood T cell repertoires in COVID-19 (dated by TCRdb to about 2020). Concerning the study at large: Collaborator samples came from the United States, Italy and Spain and covered acute and convalescent phases of COVID-19. The repertoires were released in a freely available public database intended as a resource for research on the immune response to SARS-CoV-2. The material from the prospective study consisted of cDNA or gDNA derived from T cells, B-cell-depleted T cells, or PBMCs. Deeply sampled blood TCRbeta repertoires from subjects exposed to, actively infected with, or recovered from COVID-19 were included in the dataset. Where available, HLA class I and class II types were obtained from metadata supplied by the sample provider rather than from assay-based typing. The samples were drawn from the first 160 participants of the ongoing ImmuneRACE study and from 1,254 subjects provided by 6 global collaborators. Nearly every sample came with metadata listing a de-identified subject ID, COVID-19 status, age in years and sex.

Each collaborating institution followed its own protocols to collect whole blood in K2EDTA tubes. For TCRbeta analysis, collaborators shipped samples as frozen whole blood, isolated PBMCs, or DNA extracted from either of those sample types. Paper-wide results and their limitations: The amount of clinical and demographic metadata varied by source and participant and was provided uncurated.

The sample comprised peripheral blood. The sequence is built from TRBV11-1 and TRBJ2-2; the D gene is perhaps TRBD2, from 5 matching bases. The TCR originated in a man between 65 and 85 years old with acute or convalescent COVID-19. The CDR3 reads CASSKFSDLNTGELFF. The DNA sequence is given as TGTGCCAGCAGCAAGTTTTCGGACTTGAACACCGGGGAGCTGTTTTTT.